This T cell receptor beta chain was profiled in a study of blood T cell repertoires in COVID-19. TCRdb keeps only in-frame clones here, not all; method: immunoSEQ multiplex PCR. Among roughly 89,000 clones, more than 80% were seen once, and the ten largest hold around 15%. CDR1 and CDR2 (germline): SGHAT, FQNNGV. The CDR3 runs 17 residues. Trimming cost V 4 bases and J 3 bases, with 16 bases left between them. The sequenced sample consisted of peripheral blood. V usage is TRBV11-2 and J usage is TRBJ2-6; weak D call: TRBD1 (5 bases). The source is a woman of 80 years or more with acute or convalescent COVID-19. DNA of the CDR3: TGTGCCAGCAGCTGGGGATCAGGGTTCCGTGGGGCCAACGTCCTGACTTTC. This translates into CASSWGSGFRGANVLTF. Looking up the rest from reference TRBV11-2 and TRBJ2-6 gives the full variable domain: EAGVAQSPRYKIIEKRQSVAFWCNPISGHATLYWYQQILGQGPKLLIQFQNNGVVDDSQLPKDRFSAERLKGVDSTLKIQPAKLEDSAVYLCASSWGSGFRGANVLTFGAGSRLTVL.